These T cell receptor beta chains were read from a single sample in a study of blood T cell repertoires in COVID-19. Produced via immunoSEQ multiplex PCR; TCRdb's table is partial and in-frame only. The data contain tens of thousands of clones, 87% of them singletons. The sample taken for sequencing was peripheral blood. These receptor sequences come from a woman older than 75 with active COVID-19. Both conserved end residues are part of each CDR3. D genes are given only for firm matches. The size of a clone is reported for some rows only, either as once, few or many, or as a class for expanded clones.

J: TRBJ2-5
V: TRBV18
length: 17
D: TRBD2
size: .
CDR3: CASSPLGLAGAQETQYF
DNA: TGTGCCAGCTCACCCCTCGGACTAGCGGGGGCCCAAGAGACCCAGTACTTC

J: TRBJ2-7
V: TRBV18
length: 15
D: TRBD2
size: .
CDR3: CASSSTGGSSYEQYF
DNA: TGTGCCAGCTCATCAACGGGGGGGAGCTCCTACGAGCAGTACTTC

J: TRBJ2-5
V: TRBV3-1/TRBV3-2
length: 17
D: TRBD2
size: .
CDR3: CASSQLLAGGPGRTQYF
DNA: TGTGCCAGCAGCCAACTACTAGCGGGGGGACCCGGGAGAACCCAGTACTTC

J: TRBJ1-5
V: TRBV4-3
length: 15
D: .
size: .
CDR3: CASSQTWGGNQPQHF
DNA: TGCGCCAGCAGCCAAACGTGGGGGGGCAATCAGCCCCAGCATTTT

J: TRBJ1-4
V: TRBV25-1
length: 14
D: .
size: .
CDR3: CASSDQGRSEKLFF
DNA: TGTGCCAGCAGTGACCAGGGTCGTAGTGAAAAACTGTTTTTT

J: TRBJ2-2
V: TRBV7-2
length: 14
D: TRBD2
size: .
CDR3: CASSFTSGPGELFF
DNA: TGTGCCAGCAGCTTCACTAGCGGGCCCGGGGAGCTGTTTTTT

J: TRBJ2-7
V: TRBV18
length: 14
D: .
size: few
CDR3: CASSPARSSYEQYF
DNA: TGTGCCAGCTCACCAGCGAGGAGCTCGTACGAGCAGTACTTC

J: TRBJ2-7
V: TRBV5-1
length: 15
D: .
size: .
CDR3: CASSGAPGTHYEQYF
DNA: TGCGCCAGCAGCGGAGCCCCCGGGACACACTACGAGCAGTACTTC

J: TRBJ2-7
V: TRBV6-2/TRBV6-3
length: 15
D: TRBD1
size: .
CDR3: CASSKTGTGGWEQYF
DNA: TGTGCCAGCAGCAAAACCGGGACAGGGGGCTGGGAGCAGTACTTC

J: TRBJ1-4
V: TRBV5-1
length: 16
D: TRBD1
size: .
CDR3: CASSTGQGAIGEKLFF
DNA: TGCGCCAGCAGCACGGGACAGGGGGCGATCGGCGAAAAACTGTTTTTT

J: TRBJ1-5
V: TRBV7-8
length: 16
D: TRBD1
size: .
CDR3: CASSLGERGLNQPQHF
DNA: TGTGCCAGCAGCTTGGGGGAGAGGGGGCTAAATCAGCCCCAGCATTTT

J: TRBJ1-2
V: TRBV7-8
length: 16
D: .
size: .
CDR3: CASSLAGGPTNYGYTF
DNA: TGTGCCAGCAGCTTAGCGGGAGGGCCTACTAACTATGGCTACACCTTC

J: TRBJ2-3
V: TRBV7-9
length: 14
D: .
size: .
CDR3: CASSPGSGTDTQYF
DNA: TGTGCCAGCAGCCCGGGATCGGGCACAGATACGCAGTATTTT

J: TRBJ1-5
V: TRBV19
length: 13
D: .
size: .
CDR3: CASSFDRDQPQHF
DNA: TGTGCCAGTAGTTTCGACAGAGATCAGCCCCAGCATTTT

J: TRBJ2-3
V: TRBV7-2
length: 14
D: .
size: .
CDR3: CASSFQRQTDTQYF
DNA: TGTGCCAGCAGCTTTCAGAGACAGACAGATACGCAGTATTTT

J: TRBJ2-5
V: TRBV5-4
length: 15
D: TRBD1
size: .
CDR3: CASSSKTGGEETQYF
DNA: TGTGCCAGCAGCTCCAAGACAGGGGGCGAAGAGACCCAGTACTTC

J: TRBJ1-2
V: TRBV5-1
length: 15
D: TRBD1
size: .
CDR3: CASSLEGRGRYGYTF
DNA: TGCGCCAGCAGCTTGGAAGGCAGGGGGAGGTATGGCTACACCTTC

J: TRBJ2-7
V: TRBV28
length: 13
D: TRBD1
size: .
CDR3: CASERDRGYEQYF
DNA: TGTGCCAGCGAGCGGGACAGGGGCTACGAGCAGTACTTC

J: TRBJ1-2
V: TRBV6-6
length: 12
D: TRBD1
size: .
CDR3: CASSYGQGSYTF
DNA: TGTGCCAGCAGTTACGGACAGGGAAGCTACACCTTC

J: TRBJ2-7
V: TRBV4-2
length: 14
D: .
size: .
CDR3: CASSQASELREQYF
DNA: TGTGCCAGCAGCCAAGCTTCCGAATTACGGGAGCAGTACTTC

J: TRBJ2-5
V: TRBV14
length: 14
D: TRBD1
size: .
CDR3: CASSRDRGWETQYF
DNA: TGTGCCAGCAGCCGGGACAGGGGATGGGAGACCCAGTACTTC

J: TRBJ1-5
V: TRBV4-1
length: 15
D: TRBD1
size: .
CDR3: CASSQGQGSYQPQHF
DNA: TGCGCCAGCAGCCAGGGACAGGGTAGCTATCAGCCCCAGCATTTT

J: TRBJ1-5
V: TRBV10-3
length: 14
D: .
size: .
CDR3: CAISVQGQGQPQHF
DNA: TGTGCCATCAGTGTTCAGGGGCAGGGACAGCCCCAGCATTTT

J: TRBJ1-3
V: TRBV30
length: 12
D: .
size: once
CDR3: CACYRTGNTIYF
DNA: TGTGCCTGTTACAGGACTGGAAACACCATATATTTT

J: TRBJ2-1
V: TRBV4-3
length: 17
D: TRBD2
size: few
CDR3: CASSQVSGLAGGNEQFF
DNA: TGCGCCAGCAGCCAAGTTAGTGGGCTAGCGGGGGGGAATGAGCAGTTCTTC

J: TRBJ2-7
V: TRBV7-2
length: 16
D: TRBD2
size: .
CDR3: CASSLALAGGPEEQYF
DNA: TGTGCCAGCAGCTTAGCCCTAGCGGGGGGTCCGGAAGAGCAGTACTTC

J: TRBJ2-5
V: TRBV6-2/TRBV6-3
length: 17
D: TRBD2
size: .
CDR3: CASSYSIWTSGEKTQYF
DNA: TGTGCCAGCAGTTACTCGATCTGGACTAGCGGGGAAAAGACCCAGTACTTC

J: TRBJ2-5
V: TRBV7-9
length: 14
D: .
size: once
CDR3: CASSFGGWQETQYF
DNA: TGTGCCAGCAGCTTTGGGGGGTGGCAAGAGACCCAGTACTTC

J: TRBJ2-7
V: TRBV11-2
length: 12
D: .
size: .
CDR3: CASSLAGYEQYF
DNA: TGTGCCAGCAGCTTAGCCGGTTACGAGCAGTACTTC

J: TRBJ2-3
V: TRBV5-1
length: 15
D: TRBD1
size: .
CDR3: CASSLRGLGTDTQYF
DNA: TGCGCCAGCAGCTTAAGGGGGCTAGGCACAGATACGCAGTATTTT

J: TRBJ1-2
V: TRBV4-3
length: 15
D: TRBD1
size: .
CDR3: CASSQRTGGDYGYTF
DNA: TGCGCCAGCAGCCAACGGACAGGGGGCGACTATGGCTACACCTTC

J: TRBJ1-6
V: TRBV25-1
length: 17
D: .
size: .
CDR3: CASNPTGRGKEDSPLHF
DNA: TGTGCCAGCAACCCGACAGGTCGGGGAAAAGAGGATTCACCCCTCCACTTT

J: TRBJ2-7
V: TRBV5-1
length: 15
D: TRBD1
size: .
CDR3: CASSPGQGWGYEQYF
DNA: TGCGCCAGCAGCCCGGGACAGGGTTGGGGCTACGAGCAGTACTTC

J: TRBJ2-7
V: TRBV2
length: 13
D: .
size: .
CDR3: CASSGQVSYEQYF
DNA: TGTGCCAGCAGTGGACAGGTCTCCTACGAGCAGTACTTC

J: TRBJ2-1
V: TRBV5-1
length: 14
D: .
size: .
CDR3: CASSMTRPGVEQFF
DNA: TGCGCCAGCAGCATGACCCGGCCAGGGGTAGAGCAGTTCTTC

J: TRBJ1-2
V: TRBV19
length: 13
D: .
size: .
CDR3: CASSIRPGEGYTF
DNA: TGTGCCAGTAGTATAAGACCAGGGGAAGGCTACACCTTC

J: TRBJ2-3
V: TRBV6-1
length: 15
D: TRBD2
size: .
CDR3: CASSEGLAFPDTQYF
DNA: TGTGCCAGCAGTGAGGGACTAGCGTTCCCAGATACGCAGTATTTT

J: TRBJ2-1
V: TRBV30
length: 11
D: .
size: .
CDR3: CAWSGRDEQFF
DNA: TGTGCCTGGAGTGGGCGGGATGAGCAGTTCTTC

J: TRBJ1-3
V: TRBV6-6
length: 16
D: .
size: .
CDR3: CASSSGNGVAGNTIYF
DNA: TGTGCCAGCAGTTCGGGGAACGGGGTAGCTGGAAACACCATATATTTT

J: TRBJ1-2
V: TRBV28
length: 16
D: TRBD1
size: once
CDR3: CASTTGTGGLDYGYTF
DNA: TGTGCCAGCACTACCGGGACAGGGGGCCTGGACTATGGCTACACCTTC

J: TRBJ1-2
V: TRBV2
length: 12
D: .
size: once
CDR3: CASRADSYGYTF
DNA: TGTGCCAGCAGGGCGGACAGCTATGGCTACACCTTC

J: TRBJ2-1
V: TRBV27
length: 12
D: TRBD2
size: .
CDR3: CASSPAGPEQFF
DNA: TGTGCCAGCAGTCCAGCGGGGCCTGAGCAGTTCTTC

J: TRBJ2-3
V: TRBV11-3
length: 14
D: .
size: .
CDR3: CASSLEGGTDTQYF
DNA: TGTGCCAGCAGCTTAGAAGGGGGCACAGATACGCAGTATTTT

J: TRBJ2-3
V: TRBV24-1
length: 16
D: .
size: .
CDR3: CATSDPSQRGTDTQYF
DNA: TGTGCCACCAGTGATCCCTCGCAGAGGGGGACAGATACGCAGTATTTT

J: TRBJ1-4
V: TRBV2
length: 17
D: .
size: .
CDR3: CASSAAGPPGANEKLFF
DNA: TGTGCCAGCAGTGCCGCAGGGCCCCCAGGGGCTAATGAAAAACTGTTTTTT

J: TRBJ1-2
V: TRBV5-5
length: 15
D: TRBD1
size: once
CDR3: CASSPGQGAQYGYTF
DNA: TGTGCCAGCAGCCCAGGACAGGGGGCTCAGTATGGCTACACCTTC

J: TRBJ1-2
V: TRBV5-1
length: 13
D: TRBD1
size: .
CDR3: CASNQGVGYGYTF
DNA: TGCGCCAGCAACCAGGGGGTAGGCTATGGCTACACCTTC

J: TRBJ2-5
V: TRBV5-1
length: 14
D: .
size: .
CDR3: CASSRRLDQETQYF
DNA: TGCGCCAGCAGCCGGAGACTCGACCAAGAGACCCAGTACTTC

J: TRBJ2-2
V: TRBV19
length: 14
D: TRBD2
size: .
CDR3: CASSTGTSGGELFF
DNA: TGTGCCAGTAGTACCGGGACTAGCGGCGGGGAGCTGTTTTTT

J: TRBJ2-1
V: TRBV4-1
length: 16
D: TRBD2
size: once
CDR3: CASSATTSGGKSEQFF
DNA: TGCGCCAGCAGCGCAACGACTAGCGGGGGGAAGAGTGAGCAGTTCTTC

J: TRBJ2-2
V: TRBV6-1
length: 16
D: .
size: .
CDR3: CASSDGGYRNTGELFF
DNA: TGTGCCAGCAGTGACGGGGGATACCGAAACACCGGGGAGCTGTTTTTT

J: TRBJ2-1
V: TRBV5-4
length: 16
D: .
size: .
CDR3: CASSLDLTGSSNEQFF
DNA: TGTGCCAGCAGCTTAGACTTGACCGGTAGCTCCAATGAGCAGTTCTTC

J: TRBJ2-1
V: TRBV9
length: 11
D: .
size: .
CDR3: CASSRDNEQFF
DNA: TGTGCCAGCAGTCGGGACAATGAGCAGTTCTTC

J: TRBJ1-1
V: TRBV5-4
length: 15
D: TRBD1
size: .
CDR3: CASSFRQGPYTEAFF
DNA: TGTGCCAGCAGCTTCCGACAGGGGCCTTACACTGAAGCTTTCTTT

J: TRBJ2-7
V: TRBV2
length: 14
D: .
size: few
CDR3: CASSESVAAYEQYF
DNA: TGTGCCAGCAGTGAAAGTGTGGCAGCCTACGAGCAGTACTTC

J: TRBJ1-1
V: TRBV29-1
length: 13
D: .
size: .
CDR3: CSGGVPSLSEAFF
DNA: TGCAGCGGAGGAGTCCCGAGCCTATCTGAGGCTTTCTTT

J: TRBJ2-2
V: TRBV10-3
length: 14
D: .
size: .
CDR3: CATRQLVDTGELFF
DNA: TGTGCCACACGACAACTGGTTGACACCGGGGAGCTGTTTTTT